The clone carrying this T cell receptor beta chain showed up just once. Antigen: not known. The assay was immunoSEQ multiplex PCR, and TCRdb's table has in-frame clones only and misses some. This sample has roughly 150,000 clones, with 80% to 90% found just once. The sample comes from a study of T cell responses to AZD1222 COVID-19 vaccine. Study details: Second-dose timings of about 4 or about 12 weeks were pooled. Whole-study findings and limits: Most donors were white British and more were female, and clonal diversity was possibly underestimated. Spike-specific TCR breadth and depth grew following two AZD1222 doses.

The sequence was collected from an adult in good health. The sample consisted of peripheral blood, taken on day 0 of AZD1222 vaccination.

DNA of the CDR3: TGTGCCAGCAGTGACCACACAGGGACGAACTATGGCTACACCTTC. As protein: CASSDHTGTNYGYTF. This sequence joins TRBV6-4 and TRBJ1-2; D possibly corresponds to TRBD1 (6 bases). Trimming pared 2 bases from V and 2 bases from J, leaving 12 bases between. Per the germline V gene, CDR1 is MRHNA and CDR2 is SNTAGT. This CDR3 contains 15 residues.